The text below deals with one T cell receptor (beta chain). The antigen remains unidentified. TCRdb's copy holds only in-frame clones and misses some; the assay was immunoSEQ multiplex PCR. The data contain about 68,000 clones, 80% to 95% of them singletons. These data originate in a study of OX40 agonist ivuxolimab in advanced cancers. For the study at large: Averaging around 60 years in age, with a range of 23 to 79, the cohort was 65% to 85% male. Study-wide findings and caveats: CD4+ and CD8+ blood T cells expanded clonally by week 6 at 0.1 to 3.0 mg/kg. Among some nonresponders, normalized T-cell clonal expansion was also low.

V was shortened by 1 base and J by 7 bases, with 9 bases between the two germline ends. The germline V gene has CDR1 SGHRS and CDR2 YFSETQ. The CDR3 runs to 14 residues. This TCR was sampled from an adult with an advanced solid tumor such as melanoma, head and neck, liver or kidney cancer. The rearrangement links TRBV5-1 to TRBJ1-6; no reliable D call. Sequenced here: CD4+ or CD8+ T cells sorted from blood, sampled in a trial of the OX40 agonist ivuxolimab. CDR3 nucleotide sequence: TGCGCCAGCAGCTTGTCTGGGTCCAATTCACCCCTCCACTTT. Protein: CASSLSGSNSPLHF.